The entry that follows covers one T cell receptor (beta chain) sequence. Some clones are missing from TCRdb's copy, which holds only in-frame ones; the method was immunoSEQ multiplex PCR. The sample yields approximately 120,000 clones, roughly 86% seen once. The sample belongs to a study of blood T cell repertoires in COVID-19. With 5 bases removed from V and 5 bases from J, the gap between germline ends came to 13 bases. CDR1 is LNHDA, CDR2 SQIVND, per germline (reference sequence). CDR3 length: 14 amino acids. The sample was peripheral blood. The clonotype comes from a woman aged 45-59 years who had recovered from COVID-19. The chain carries TRBV19 and TRBJ2-1; D gene unclear. The CDR3 loop reads CASSLAGPNNEQFF. For the CDR3, the DNA is TGTGCCAGTAGTCTGGCAGGCCCCAACAATGAGCAGTTCTTC.